The next 2 T cell receptor beta chains were all read from a single sample in a study of blood T cell repertoires in COVID-19. Assay: immunoSEQ multiplex PCR; the TCRdb copy retains only in-frame clones and omits some. The sample carries 100,000 to 150,000 clones, roughly two thirds recorded once. Sequencing was done on a sample of peripheral blood. These TCRs come from a woman in her 70s with acute or convalescent COVID-19.

This clone was detected only a few times. This chain connects TRBV6-6 to TRBJ2-5; a weak D match, TRBD1 (6 bases). V gave up 6 bases and J gave up 0 bases, with 11 bases separating them. Germline V gene data show CDR1 as MNHNY and CDR2 as SVGAGI (reference sequence). CDR3 length equals 14 residues. The DNA of the CDR3 is TGTGCCAGCAGAACTCAGGGGAACCAAGAGACCCAGTACTTC. Protein sequence: CASRTQGNQETQYF.

The chain is built from TRBV7-8 and TRBJ2-7, with a weak D call TRBD2 (5 bases). CDR3 length: 14 amino acids. CDR1 and CDR2 (germline): SGHVS, FQNEAQ. Trimming took 1 base from V and 0 from J, leaving 7 bases between them. CDR3 sequence reads: CASSLVRGSYEQYF. Written as DNA, the CDR3 is TGTGCCAGCAGCTTAGTTCGGGGCTCCTACGAGCAGTACTTC. Supplemented by reference TRBV7-8 and TRBJ2-7, the full variable domain reads GAGVSQSPRYKVAKRGQDVALRCDPISGHVSLFWYQQALGQGPEFLTYFQNEAQLDKSGLPSDRFFAERPEGSVSTLKIQRTQQEDSAVYLCASSLVRGSYEQYFGPGTRLTVT.